This TCR beta chain was identified in a study of T-cell reconstitution after alpha-beta-depleted transplantation in children. Notes on the study in general: Certain patients had high TCRbeta diversity at day 60, and it came from recipient T cells and thymic progenitors that survived. Fresh T-cell production supplied most of the T-cell counts and diversity seen one year after transplant. Several hundred expanded graft clones reportedly gave rise to the alpha-beta T cells present about two months after transplant.

This clonotype was counted many times. Its antigen is undetermined. Unique molecular identifiers tagged the TCRbeta library. One entry per CDR3 protein results from TCRdb running MiXCR on the PCR reads. The data contain 450,000 to 600,000 distinct CDR3 sequences, 10% to 15% of them singletons. This CDR3 is 16 amino acids long. Germline V gives CDR1 ENHRY, CDR2 SYGVKD. Trimming removed 7 bases from V and 2 bases from J, with 19 bases in between. This clonotype originated in a male patient between 5 and 17 years old who had a stem cell transplant for acute myeloid leukemia, so the T cells may come from the graft donor. V gene TRBV10-3 combines with J gene TRBJ2-3; D may be TRBD1 (5 bases). The source was PBMCs, mostly from graft donor cells, collected 360 days after TCRalphabeta/CD19-depleted stem cell transplant. As DNA, the CDR3 is TGTGCCATCACTCGGCTGGACAAGAGCGTCACAGATACGCAGTATTTT. It is translated as CAITRLDKSVTDTQYF.